The 14 T cell receptor beta chains below were found in one sample sequenced in a study of cytomegalovirus exposure and HLA in healthy donors. This PCR relied on a set of 60 Vbeta primers and 13 Jbeta primers. Measured with immunoSEQ multiplex PCR; TCRdb has only the in-frame clones, and not every one. This sample has some 130,000 clones; around 74% occur once, and the top ten carry roughly 7.5%. Sample: PBMCs. The source of these receptors is a male donor in good health and CMV-seronegative.

The CDR3 DNA reads TGTGCCAGCAGCTTAGCCGGCTCTGGGGCCAACGTCCTGACTTTC. Its translation: CASSLAGSGANVLTF. The genes are TRBV11-2 and TRBJ2-6; D not resolved. The CDR3 is 15 amino acids. The V end lost 1 base, the J end lost 0 bases, and 4 bases lay between the germline ends. The germline CDR1 and CDR2 sequences are SGHAT and FQNNGV.

This clone has only a few counts. The chain has TRBV5-8 and TRBJ2-1; the match to TRBD2 covers 10 bases. V dropped 2 bases and J dropped 9; count of bases not matched to a gene: 8. The CDR3 is 15 residues long. Germline assignment: CDR1 SGHTS and CDR2 YDEGEE. CDR3 residues: CASSFGLAGGPEQFF. The CDR3 DNA sequence: TGTGCCAGCAGCTTCGGGTTAGCGGGGGGTCCTGAGCAGTTCTTC. The entire variable domain, with the rest obtained from reference TRBV5-8 and TRBJ2-1, is as follows: EAGVTQSPTHLIKTRGQQATLRCSPISGHTSVYWYQQALGLGLQFLLWYDEGEERNRGNFPPRFSGRQFPNYSSELNVNALELEDSALYLCASSFGLAGGPEQFFGPGTRLTVL.

The genes are TRBV6-5 and TRBJ1-2, with D maybe TRBD1 (5 bases). Germline values: CDR1 MNHEY, CDR2 SVGAGI. CDR3 length: 12 residues. V lost 5 bases, J lost 8 bases, and 12 bases lay in between. The CDR3 DNA is TGTGCCAGCAGTAGGGATCAGGGAGGCTACACCTTC. It specifies CASSRDQGGYTF.

The chain is built from TRBV19 and TRBJ1-5; perhaps TRBD1 as D (6 bases). The CDR3 totals 15 residues. Trimming shortened V by 10 bases and J by 2 bases, and 18 bases separated the two germline ends. The germline V gene has CDR1 LNHDA and CDR2 SQIVND (reference sequence). The CDR3 bases are TGTGCCACCCGCGCCGGGGGGCATGGCAATCAGCCCCAGCATTTT. Translating it yields CATRAGGHGNQPQHF.

The rearrangement uses TRBV2 and TRBJ2-7; D not certain. The CDR3 totals 15 residues. Germline V gene lookup returns CDR1 SNHLY and CDR2 FYNNEI. Trimming took off 4 bases at V and 0 bases at J, with 13 bases between the two ends. CDR3 amino acids: CASSGDTANSYEQYF. The CDR3 region has the DNA TGTGCCAGCAGTGGAGACACGGCGAACTCCTACGAGCAGTACTTC. Full variable domain (remainder filled in from reference TRBV2 and TRBJ2-7): EPEVTQTPSHQVTQMGQEVILRCVPISNHLYFYWYRQILGQKVEFLVSFYNNEISEKSEIFDDQFSVERPDGSNFTLKIRSTKLEDSAMYFCASSGDTANSYEQYFGPGTRLTVT.

The gene calls are TRBV7-9 and TRBJ2-1; 9 bases agree with TRBD2. Per germline, CDR1 SEHNR and CDR2 FQNEAQ (reference sequence). The CDR3 sequence is 17 residues long. The V segment lost 3 bases and the J segment 7 bases; nucleotides outside the gene matches: 13. The CDR3 protein is CASSFPAREGLGNEQFF. The DNA of the CDR3 is TGTGCCAGCAGCTTCCCTGCGCGGGAGGGCCTAGGGAATGAGCAGTTCTTC.

This clone showed up just a few times. V gene TRBV7-6 combines with J gene TRBJ1-3, with D maybe TRBD1 (5 bases). Trimming took 3 bases from V and 0 from J, leaving 9 bases between them. This CDR3 comprises 15 residues. CDR1 SGHVS and CDR2 FNYEAQ come from the germline V gene. The CDR3 bases are TGTGCCAGCAGCTTTATAGACAGCTCTGGAAACACCATATATTTT. It codes for CASSFIDSSGNTIYF.

V is TRBV5-8 and J is TRBJ2-7; 10 nucleotides agree with TRBD2. Germline loops: CDR1 SGHTS, CDR2 YDEGEE. V shed 0 bases, J shed 3 bases, and the junction held 0 bases outside the gene matches. The CDR3 contains 14 residues. CDR3 in DNA: TGTGCCAGCAGCTTGGGGACTAGCGGCTACGAGCAGTACTTC. Translated: CASSLGTSGYEQYF.

The CDR3 is CASSLGGYEQFF. The CDR3 region has the DNA TGCGCCAGCAGCTTGGGAGGGTATGAGCAGTTCTTC. The genes are TRBV5-1 and TRBJ2-1; D perhaps matches TRBD2 (5 bases). V lost 0 bases to trimming and J lost 8 bases, with 6 bases between them. The CDR3 runs 12 residues. CDR1 and CDR2 (germline): SGHRS, YFSETQ.

This clone is a singleton in its sample. This chain joins TRBV6-5 and TRBJ2-7, with TRBD1 identical over 9 bases. Germline values: CDR1 MNHEY, CDR2 SVGAGI. V lost 6 bases to trimming and J lost 1 base; unmatched junction nucleotides: 4. This CDR3 is built from 14 residues. CDR3 loop: CASRIGTGSYEQYF. In nucleotides, the CDR3 is TGTGCCAGCAGGATAGGGACAGGGTCCTACGAGCAGTACTTC.

This sequence joins TRBV19 and TRBJ2-2; 9 nucleotides line up with TRBD1. CDR1 is LNHDA, CDR2 SQIVND, per germline (reference sequence). V shed 7 bases, J shed 1 base, and the junction held 4 bases outside the gene matches. The CDR3 is 15 amino acids. The CDR3 nucleotides read TGTGCCAGTAAGAAGGGACAGGGGAACACCGGGGAGCTGTTTTTT. Translated: CASKKGQGNTGELFF.

Turning to this clone: The junction differs from germline at one of its ends, possibly a read error. This rearrangement joins TRBV7-9 to TRBJ1-2, with no clear D. CDR3 size: 13 residues. The germline V gene encodes CDR1 SEHNR and CDR2 FQNEAQ (reference sequence). CDR3 DNA sequence: TGTTCCAGCAGCTTATCGGGGAATGATGGCTACACCTTC. Its protein product is CSSSLSGNDGYTF.

The chain carries TRBV7-2 and TRBJ2-7; weak D call: TRBD2 (5 bases). CDR1 and CDR2 (germline): SGHTA, FQGNSA. Trimming pared 6 bases from V and 3 bases from J, leaving 9 bases between. The CDR3 extends over 12 amino acids. For the CDR3, the DNA is TGTGCCAGCAGTCTCGACTACTACGAGCAGTACTTC. The encoded protein is CASSLDYYEQYF.

Concerning this clone: The junction does not match germline at one end; this may be a read error. This rearrangement joins TRBV7-7 to TRBJ2-7; 10 bases are shared with TRBD1. Germline V gives CDR1 SSHAT, CDR2 FNYEAQ (reference sequence). This CDR3 comprises 17 residues. The CDR3, as DNA: TGTGCTAGCAGCCCCGATTTGACCGGGACAGGGGTAGGCGAGCAGTACTTC. It encodes CASSPDLTGTGVGEQYF.